Each of the 12 T cell receptor beta chains below was sequenced from the same sample in a study of T cell responses to AZD1222 COVID-19 vaccine. Generated by immunoSEQ multiplex PCR, the TCRdb table keeps only in-frame clones and is missing some. The table has around 91,000 clones, around nine tenths seen once. Sequencing was performed on peripheral blood, taken on day 0 of AZD1222 vaccination. The receptors stem from an adult in good health.

This clone was seen a single time. The rearrangement joins TRBV28 to TRBJ1-2; possibly TRBD1 for D (5 bases). The germline CDR1 and CDR2 sequences are MDHEN and SYDVKM. The CDR3 has 15 residues. Trimming shortened V by 5 bases and J by 8 bases, and 21 bases separated the two germline ends. The CDR3 protein is CASSLRGVGVGGYTF. The CDR3 DNA reads TGTGCCAGCAGTCTCCGAGGGGTAGGTGTAGGGGGCTACACCTTC.

V and J are TRBV24-1 and TRBJ2-4, with 7 nucleotides matching TRBD1. Germline lookup yields CDR1 KGHDR and CDR2 SFDVKD. V shed 2 bases, J shed 3 bases, and the junction held 9 bases outside the gene matches. The CDR3 totals 17 residues. Here the CDR3 reads CATSDWNDRVGKNIQYF. CDR3 nucleotides: TGTGCCACCAGTGATTGGAACGACAGGGTGGGCAAAAACATTCAGTACTTC.

The chain recombines TRBV5-1 with TRBJ2-2; no clear D. The V and J ends lost 4 bases and 10 bases respectively, with 8 bases between them. Germline lookup yields CDR1 SGHRS and CDR2 YFSETQ. This CDR3 contains 11 residues. CDR3 residues: CASSDRAELFF. The CDR3 DNA sequence: TGCGCCAGCAGCGATCGGGCGGAGCTGTTTTTT.

The chain combines TRBV14 with TRBJ1-3; D is unclear. Trimming took off 0 bases at V and 0 bases at J, with 9 bases between the two ends. The length of the CDR3 is 16 residues. Per germline, CDR1 SGHDN and CDR2 FVKESK. The chain's CDR3 is CASSQDEPLSGNTIYF. CDR3 DNA sequence: TGTGCCAGCAGCCAAGATGAACCGCTCTCTGGAAACACCATATATTTT. Looking up the rest from reference TRBV14 and TRBJ1-3 gives the full variable domain: EAGVTQFPSHSVIEKGQTVTLRCDPISGHDNLYWYRRVMGKEIKFLLHFVKESKQDESGMPNNRFLAERTGGTYSTLKVQPAELEDSGVYFCASSQDEPLSGNTIYFGEGSWLTVV.

This sequence joins TRBV3-1 (or the pseudogene TRBV3-2) and TRBJ1-1; 10 nucleotides match TRBD1. Germline V CDR1 and CDR2: LGHDT, YNNKEL (reference sequence). The CDR3 totals 14 residues. The V and J ends lost 5 bases and 4 bases, in that order; junction bases with no gene match: 4. This chain's CDR3 is CASSSRDRGTEAFF. The CDR3 coding sequence is TGTGCCAGCAGCTCCCGGGACAGGGGCACTGAAGCTTTCTTT.

The rearrangement links TRBV6-2 or TRBV6-3 to TRBJ1-1; D might be TRBD1 (5 bases). Germline CDR1 reads MNHEY; CDR2 reads SVGEGT. Trimming took off 5 bases at V and 4 bases at J, with 8 bases between the two ends. There are 12 residues in the CDR3. The CDR3 protein is CASSEDTTEAFF. The CDR3, as DNA: TGTGCCAGCAGTGAGGACACCACTGAAGCTTTCTTT.

The rearrangement joins TRBV4-3 to TRBJ2-7, with TRBD1 as a possible D gene (6 bases). Trimming left V 0 bases short and J 5 bases short, with 17 bases between. Per germline, CDR1 LGHNA and CDR2 YSLEER. The CDR3 is made up of 16 amino acids. The CDR3 region is CASSQDLTGMEDEQYF. The CDR3 bases are TGCGCCAGCAGCCAAGATCTAACAGGGATGGAGGACGAGCAGTACTTC.

This chain connects TRBV6-5 to TRBJ2-7, with TRBD1 identical over 9 bases. The CDR3 is 13 residues long. The V gene's germline CDR1 is MNHEY and CDR2 SVGAGI. J lost 4 bases, V lost 11 bases, and 9 bases had no gene match. For the CDR3, the DNA is TGTGCCGGGGGGGGGACAGGGTTTTACGAGCAGTACTTC. Its translation is CAGGGTGFYEQYF.

CDR3 protein: CASSPLQGIYDEKLFF. The CDR3 DNA is TGTGCCAGCAGTCCACTACAGGGGATTTACGATGAAAAACTGTTTTTT. The rearrangement links TRBV28 to TRBJ1-4; 7 positions agree with TRBD1. The CDR3 sequence is 16 residues long. Germline values: CDR1 MDHEN, CDR2 SYDVKM. The junction had 12 bases not matched to a gene; V was cut back by 5 bases and J by 6 bases.

This chain links TRBV9 with TRBJ1-1; no firm D call. Trimming removed 0 bases at V and 3 bases at J, with 9 bases between. Germline V CDR1 and CDR2: SGDLS, YYNGEE. There are 14 residues in the CDR3. CDR3 sequence reads: CASSVVLGDTEAFF. The CDR3 region has the DNA TGTGCCAGCAGCGTAGTCCTAGGAGACACTGAAGCTTTCTTT. The full variable domain, rest sourced from reference TRBV9 and TRBJ1-1, is DSGVTQTPKHLITATGQRVTLRCSPRSGDLSVYWYQQSLDQGLQFLIQYYNGEERAKGNILERFSAQQFPDLHSELNLSSLELGDSALYFCASSVVLGDTEAFFGQGTRLTVV.

The chain couples TRBV29-1 to TRBJ1-6; the D gene is possibly TRBD1 (5 bases). Germline assignment: CDR1 SQVTM and CDR2 ANQGSEA. V was pared by 5 bases and J by 6 bases, with 11 bases between. The CDR3 contains 13 residues. CDR3 sequence reads: CSVSWDVNSPLHF. As DNA, the CDR3 is TGCAGCGTTAGTTGGGACGTTAATTCACCCCTCCACTTT.

The V call is TRBV2, the J call TRBJ2-7; D gene uncertain. From germline, CDR1 is SNHLY and CDR2 FYNNEI. The CDR3 is 14 residues long. Trimming stripped 1 base from V and 0 bases from J, with 7 bases between. Written as DNA, the CDR3 is TGTGCCAGCAGTGAAGATTCCCTCTCCTACGAGCAGTACTTC. Its protein is CASSEDSLSYEQYF.